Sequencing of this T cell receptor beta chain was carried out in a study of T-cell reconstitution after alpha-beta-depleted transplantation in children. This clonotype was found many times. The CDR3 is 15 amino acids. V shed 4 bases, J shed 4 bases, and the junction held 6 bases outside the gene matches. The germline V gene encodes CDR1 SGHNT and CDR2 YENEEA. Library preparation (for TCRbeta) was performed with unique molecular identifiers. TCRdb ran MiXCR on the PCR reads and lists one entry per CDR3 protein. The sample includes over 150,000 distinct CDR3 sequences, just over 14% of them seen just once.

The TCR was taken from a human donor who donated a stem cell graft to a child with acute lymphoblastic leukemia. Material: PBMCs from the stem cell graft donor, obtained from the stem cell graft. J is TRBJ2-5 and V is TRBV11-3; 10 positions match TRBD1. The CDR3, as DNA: TGTGCCAGCAGCTACGGACAGGGGGGGCCAGAGACCCAGTACTTC. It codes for CASSYGQGGPETQYF.